These 19 T cell receptor beta chains originate from one sample sequenced in a study of response to subunit inactivated influenza vaccine. One entry per CDR3 protein, called by TCRdb with MiXCR from the RT-PCR reads. The profile shows roughly 570,000 distinct CDR3 sequences, 10% to 15% of them singletons. The sample here was PBMCs from blood, taken about 40 days after vaccination. These receptors were collected from a man between 50 and 59 years old who received an inactivated influenza vaccine.

This clonotype was picked up a small number of times. V gene TRBV6-2 or TRBV6-3 combines with J gene TRBJ2-3; unclear D gene. The CDR3 covers 20 residues. The V gene's germline CDR1 is MNHEY and CDR2 SVGEGT. V was trimmed by 3 bases and J by 6 bases, leaving 31 bases between them. The CDR3 nucleotides read TGTGCCAGCAGTTATAGGCGCGAATACGAGAGCCTCCGCTTCGGCGATACGCAGTATTTT. Translated, it gives CASSYRREYESLRFGDTQYF.

The chain couples TRBV4-3 to TRBJ2-2; 9 nucleotides agree with TRBD2. Germline V gene lookup returns CDR1 LGHNA and CDR2 YSLEER. V trimming: 4 bases; J trimming: 6 bases; junction bases outside the gene matches: 9. CDR3 length equals 16 residues. The CDR3 sequence: CASSLAGGSLAGELFF. CDR3 nucleotides: TGCGCCAGCAGCCTCGCGGGGGGGAGTCTCGCCGGGGAGCTGTTTTTT.

In this sample, this clonotype turned up many times. This chain connects TRBV12-3 or TRBV12-4 to TRBJ2-5; D remains ambiguous. The CDR3 runs to 12 residues. V lost 6 bases and J 4 bases, leaving 9 bases between the germline ends. The CDR3 coding sequence is TGTGCCAGCAGCCTGTACGTAGAGACCCAGTACTTC. This encodes CASSLYVETQYF.

The CDR3 DNA follows: TGCGCCAGCAGCTTGGATGGGGACGGACAGCCCCAGCATTTT. It encodes CASSLDGDGQPQHF. J is TRBJ1-5 and V is TRBV5-1; possible D gene TRBD1, 5 bases. The germline V and J ends were trimmed by 0 bases and 7 bases, with 11 bases remaining between them. CDR1 is SGHRS, CDR2 YFSETQ, per germline. The CDR3 is 14 amino acids.

This clonotype was observed a few times. The J gene is TRBJ1-1, the V gene TRBV4-1; D is uncertain. The CDR3 contains 15 residues. Germline V gene sequence: CDR1 MGHRA, CDR2 YSYEKL. V was cut by 2 bases and J by 1 base, with 11 bases left in between. The CDR3 DNA reads as TGCGCCAGCAGCCAACTATTGCAAGCGAACACTGAAGCTTTCTTT. Encoded protein: CASSQLLQANTEAFF.

This clonotype was found many times. The chain carries TRBV5-5 and TRBJ2-2, with D hard to call. CDR3 length: 15 residues. V lost 4 bases and J lost 4, with 14 bases in between. Germline V CDR1 and CDR2: SGHKS, YYEKEE (reference sequence). CDR3 protein: CASSPVRVSTGELFF. The CDR3 DNA reads TGTGCCAGCAGCCCTGTTAGAGTTTCCACCGGGGAGCTGTTTTTT.

This chain joins TRBV20-1 and TRBJ2-7, with 8 bases matching TRBD2. From germline, CDR1 is DFQATT and CDR2 SNEGSKA (reference sequence). Unmatched junction bases numbered 11, after V lost 5 bases and J lost 2 bases. This CDR3 has 15 residues. The chain's CDR3 is CSAPLHGRGTYEQYF. The CDR3 bases are TGCAGTGCTCCTCTCCACGGGAGGGGAACCTACGAGCAGTACTTC.

This clonotype was recorded at least ten times. This rearrangement joins TRBV20-1 to TRBJ2-7, with a weak D call TRBD2 (5 bases). Deletions cut 4 bases from V and 4 bases from J, with 14 bases between. Germline loops: CDR1 DFQATT, CDR2 SNEGSKA (reference sequence). This CDR3 has 13 amino acids. This CDR3 reads CSAIHGPGYEQYF. CDR3 in DNA: TGCAGTGCTATTCACGGGCCGGGGTACGAGCAGTACTTC.

The rearrangement uses TRBV28 and TRBJ2-5; 8 bases are a match to TRBD2. The CDR3 length is 16 residues. Per the germline V gene, CDR1 is MDHEN and CDR2 is SYDVKM. The V gene end was trimmed by 5 bases and the J gene end by 4 bases; junction bases not matched to a gene: 12. CDR3 bases: TGTGCCAGCAGTGCTATGCTACGGGGGGGCGGAGAGACCCAGTACTTC. Its protein is CASSAMLRGGGETQYF.

The V and J genes are TRBV5-1 and TRBJ1-1; 11 nucleotides align to TRBD1. After removal of 4 bases from V and 4 bases from J, the junction contained 9 bases not matched to a gene. This CDR3 is 16 amino acids long. Germline V gene data show CDR1 as SGHRS and CDR2 as YFSETQ. CDR3 coding DNA: TGCGCCAGCAGCCGGGGACAGGGGGGACAGGGCACTGAAGCTTTCTTT. It is translated as CASSRGQGGQGTEAFF.

This clonotype was recorded many times. J is TRBJ2-7 and V is TRBV10-3, with a weak D call TRBD1 (6 bases). CDR1 and CDR2 (germline): ENHRY, SYGVKD. Trimming cost V 5 bases and J 2 bases, with 10 bases left between them. The CDR3 totals 13 residues. The CDR3 nucleotides are TGTGCCATCAGTCCGGGACAAGCCTACGAGCAGTACTTC. As protein: CAISPGQAYEQYF.

This clonotype turned up a few times. This sequence joins TRBV4-3 and TRBJ2-7; D is unclear. Germline V gene sequence: CDR1 LGHNA, CDR2 YSLEER. The CDR3 spans 14 residues. Trimming pared 0 bases from V and 5 bases from J, leaving 11 bases between. The CDR3 sequence is CASSQEFLRDEQYF. The CDR3, as DNA: TGCGCCAGCAGCCAAGAATTTTTAAGGGACGAGCAGTACTTC.

The rearrangement links TRBV27 to TRBJ2-1, with a possible D match to TRBD1 (6 bases). CDR1 is MNHEY, CDR2 SMNVEV, per germline (reference sequence). This CDR3 spans 16 amino acids. V dropped 5 bases and J dropped 1 base, with 15 bases sitting between them. The CDR3 protein is CASSPTGSLSYNEQFF. As DNA, the CDR3 is TGTGCCAGCAGTCCTACAGGGTCGCTTTCCTACAATGAGCAGTTCTTC.

The table lists this clonotype with a few counts. V usage is TRBV7-2 and J usage is TRBJ1-5; TRBD1 is a possible D gene (6 bases). Germline CDR1 reads SGHTA; CDR2 reads FQGNSA. Trimming took 4 bases from V and 9 from J, leaving 13 bases between them. The CDR3 runs 13 residues. The CDR3 DNA reads TGTGCCAGCAGCTGGGGAGAACAGGGGCCCCAGCATTTT. This gives the protein CASSWGEQGPQHF.

This clonotype was counted between two and nine times. V gene TRBV20-1 combines with J gene TRBJ2-7; the D gene is possibly TRBD1 (6 bases). Deletions cut 5 bases from V and 5 bases from J, with 13 bases between. CDR3 length: 12 residues. Germline V lookup: CDR1 DFQATT, CDR2 SNEGSKA (reference sequence). Written as DNA, the CDR3 is TGCAGTGCTTTTACAGGGCCCGACGAGCAGTACTTC. Protein: CSAFTGPDEQYF.

The CDR3 loop is CAGGGRGSTNEKLFF. CDR3 nucleotides: TGTGCCGGCGGGGGTCGGGGGTCAACTAATGAAAAACTGTTTTTT. This rearrangement joins TRBV28 to TRBJ1-4, with D perhaps matching TRBD1 (5 bases). Trimming shortened V by 11 bases and J by 0 bases, and 16 bases separated the two germline ends. Germline lookup yields CDR1 MDHEN and CDR2 SYDVKM. CDR3 size: 15 residues. Complete variable domain (other parts from reference TRBV28 and TRBJ1-4): DVKVTQSSRYLVKRTGEKVFLECVQDMDHENMFWYRQDPGLGLRLIYFSYDVKMKEKGDIPEGYSVSREKKERFSLILESASTNQTSMYLCAGGGRGSTNEKLFFGSGTQLSVL.

The table lists this clonotype with a few counts. The chain joins TRBV5-5 to TRBJ2-5, with D unresolved. This CDR3 region has 16 residues. V lost 0 bases to trimming and J lost 1 base, with 13 bases between them. Germline CDR1 and CDR2: SGHKS and YYEKEE (reference sequence). The CDR3 reads CASSLALATLQETQYF. The CDR3 bases are TGTGCCAGCAGCTTGGCGTTGGCCACCCTCCAAGAGACCCAGTACTTC.

V gene TRBV28 combines with J gene TRBJ2-1; tentative D call: TRBD2 (6 bases). V was trimmed by 7 bases and J by 10 bases, leaving 23 bases between them. This CDR3 has 15 amino acids. The V gene's germline CDR1 is MDHEN and CDR2 SYDVKM. The CDR3 reads CASIPRDSFIREQFF. The CDR3 DNA reads as TGTGCCAGCATCCCCCGGGACTCCTTTATAAGAGAGCAGTTCTTC.

This clonotype was seen only a few times. The V and J genes are TRBV12-3 or TRBV12-4 and TRBJ1-2; 11 positions match TRBD1. V was clipped by 7 bases and J by 3 bases; unmatched bases: 13. The CDR3 loop spans 17 amino acids. CDR3 sequence reads: CASTSGTGGRLDYGYTF. For the CDR3, the DNA is TGTGCCAGCACCTCCGGGACAGGGGGTAGATTAGACTATGGCTACACCTTC.